Shown below are 4 T cell receptor beta chains from a single sample sequenced in a study of blood T cell repertoires in COVID-19. TCRdb's table, derived via immunoSEQ multiplex PCR, lists solely in-frame clones and lacks some. The sample lists some 210,000 clones; 80% to 85% were seen once. The material sequenced was PBMCs or T cells enriched from blood (not recorded which). These receptor sequences come from a woman aged 45-60 years with acute COVID-19.

This sequence joins TRBV7-9 and TRBJ2-3; TRBD1 agrees at 9 bases. V shed 5 bases, J shed 2 bases, and the junction held 2 bases outside the gene matches. Germline V gene lookup returns CDR1 SEHNR and CDR2 FQNEAQ (reference sequence). CDR3 length: 14 amino acids. CDR3 in DNA: TGTGCCAGCAGCGGGACAGGGCTCACAGATACGCAGTATTTT. This sequence encodes CASSGTGLTDTQYF.

The chain links TRBV19 to TRBJ2-3; TRBD1 matches at 8 bases. The trim removed 7 bases at V and 11 bases at J, leaving 11 bases unmatched. Germline CDR1 is LNHDA and CDR2 is SQIVND (reference sequence). The CDR3 runs 13 residues. In DNA, the CDR3 is TGTGCCAGTACGAAGACAGGGGCCGATCGGCAGTATTTT. Protein sequence: CASTKTGADRQYF.

This clone was picked up a small number of times. The V call is TRBV7-2, the J call TRBJ2-2; 9 positions match TRBD2. V was clipped by 1 base and J by 6 bases; unmatched bases: 9. CDR3 length equals 17 residues. The V gene's germline CDR1 is SGHTA and CDR2 FQGNSA. As DNA, the CDR3 is TGTGCCAGCAGCTTAGGTAGCGGTAGCGGGGGACCCGGGGAGCTGTTTTTT. It encodes CASSLGSGSGGPGELFF.

This clone was detected only a few times. The chain couples TRBV7-2 to TRBJ2-3, with 10 bases matching TRBD2. V gave up 5 bases and J gave up 6 bases; unmatched junction bases: 14. The CDR3 runs 17 residues. Germline values: CDR1 SGHTA, CDR2 FQGNSA. The CDR3 reads CASSPNGLAGVGDTQYF. The CDR3 region has the DNA TGTGCCAGCAGCCCGAACGGCCTAGCGGGAGTCGGGGATACGCAGTATTTT. The full variable domain, rest sourced from reference TRBV7-2 and TRBJ2-3, is GAGVSQSPSNKVTEKGKDVELRCDPISGHTALYWYRQSLGQGLEFLIYFQGNSAPDKSGLPSDRFSAERTGGSVSTLTIQRTQQEDSAVYLCASSPNGLAGVGDTQYFGPGTRLTVL.